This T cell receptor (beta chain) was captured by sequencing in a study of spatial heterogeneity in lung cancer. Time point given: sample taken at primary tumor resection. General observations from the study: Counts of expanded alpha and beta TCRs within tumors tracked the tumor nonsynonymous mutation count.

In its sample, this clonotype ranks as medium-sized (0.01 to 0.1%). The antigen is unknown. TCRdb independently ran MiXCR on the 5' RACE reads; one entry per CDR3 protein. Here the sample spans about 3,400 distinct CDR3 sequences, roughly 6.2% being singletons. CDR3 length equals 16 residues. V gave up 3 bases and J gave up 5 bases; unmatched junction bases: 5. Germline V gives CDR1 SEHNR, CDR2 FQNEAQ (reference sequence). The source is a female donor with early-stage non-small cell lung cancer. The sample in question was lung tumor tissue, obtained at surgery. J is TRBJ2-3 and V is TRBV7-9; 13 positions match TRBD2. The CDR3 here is CASSLRTSGRVDTQYF. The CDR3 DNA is TGTGCCAGCAGCTTGAGGACTAGCGGGAGAGTAGATACGCAGTATTTT.